This entry concerns a single T cell receptor beta chain. The antigen remains unidentified. These data come from a study of identifying expanded T cells in peripheral blood. Study-level findings and limits: Technical replicates showed approximately 1.2 changed clones; two weeks about 16.4; four weeks 19.

Libraries were prepared by immunoSEQ multiplex PCR; TCRdb keeps only in-frame clonotypes and omits some of them. The sample carries around 120,000 clones, more than 75% recorded once. Sequencing was done on a sample of blood. This receptor was taken from a person aged 18-70 years in good health.

CDR3 protein: CASRGGQETQYF. As DNA, the CDR3 is TGTGCCAGCAGAGGTGGCCAAGAGACCCAGTACTTC. The rearrangement links TRBV7-9 to TRBJ2-5; D not certain. V dropped 6 bases and J dropped 1 base, with 6 bases sitting between them. Germline CDR1 reads SEHNR; CDR2 reads FQNEAQ (reference sequence). The CDR3 loop spans 12 amino acids.